These 17 T cell receptor beta chains share one sample of origin, sequenced in a study of blood T cell repertoires in COVID-19. Assay: immunoSEQ multiplex PCR; the TCRdb copy retains only in-frame clones and omits some. Here the sample spans roughly 22,000 clones, about 90% being singletons. The sample consisted of peripheral blood. Every receptor here comes from a man between 65 and 85 years old with active COVID-19.

This chain uses TRBV29-1 with TRBJ2-1; 9 nucleotides align to TRBD1. The germline V gene encodes CDR1 SQVTM and CDR2 ANQGSEA. This CDR3 is 16 amino acids long. V was clipped by 1 base and J by 2 bases; unmatched bases: 6. CDR3 sequence (DNA): TGCAGCGTTGAAGGTGAGGACAGGGGCCCCTACAATGAGCAGTTCTTC. Translated, it gives CSVEGEDRGPYNEQFF.

V usage is TRBV28 and J usage is TRBJ1-1; TRBD1 aligns across 8 bases. Germline values: CDR1 MDHEN, CDR2 SYDVKM. The V and J ends lost 3 bases and 10 bases, in that order; junction bases with no gene match: 19. The CDR3 extends over 17 amino acids. CDR3 sequence reads: CASSFPTGAHGGVGAFF. DNA of the CDR3: TGTGCCAGCAGTTTCCCGACAGGGGCCCACGGGGGTGTTGGAGCTTTCTTT.

The V call is TRBV28, the J call TRBJ1-5, with a possible D match to TRBD1 (6 bases). V lost 2 bases to trimming and J lost 1 base, with 12 bases between them. The CDR3 is made up of 16 amino acids. Germline lookup yields CDR1 MDHEN and CDR2 SYDVKM. The CDR3 nucleotides are TGTGCCAGCAGTTTAGTAGGGGGATGGAGCAATCAGCCCCAGCATTTT. Translated: CASSLVGGWSNQPQHF.

The chain carries TRBV19 and TRBJ2-5; TRBD1 matches 9 bases. Per germline, CDR1 LNHDA and CDR2 SQIVND (reference sequence). V was pared by 6 bases and J by 4 bases, with 12 bases of the junction left unmatched. This CDR3 is built from 16 residues. The CDR3 is CASRSHRTGDRETQYF. As DNA, the CDR3 is TGTGCCAGTAGGAGCCATAGGACAGGGGATCGAGAGACCCAGTACTTC.

The chain employs TRBV28 and TRBJ2-7; 7 bases match TRBD1. Germline V lookup: CDR1 MDHEN, CDR2 SYDVKM. The CDR3 totals 18 residues. V trimming: 6 bases; J trimming: 0 bases; junction bases outside the gene matches: 17. The CDR3 reads CASRPTGTRRQSSYEQYF. The CDR3 nucleotides read TGTGCCAGCAGGCCGACAGGGACCCGACGCCAGAGCTCCTACGAGCAGTACTTC.

The chain couples TRBV2 to TRBJ1-5; D is uncertain. The V end lost 6 bases, the J end lost 4 bases, and 16 bases lay between the germline ends. The CDR3 sequence is 15 residues long. Germline lookup yields CDR1 SNHLY and CDR2 FYNNEI. The CDR3 nucleotides read TGTGCCAGCAGCCTAAGAGGGATCCTAAATCAGCCCCAGCATTTT. Protein sequence: CASSLRGILNQPQHF.

The J gene is TRBJ2-1, the V gene TRBV18, with TRBD1 matching over 9 bases. V shed 2 bases, J shed 5 bases, and the junction held 4 bases outside the gene matches. CDR1 and CDR2 from the germline V gene are KGHSH and LQKENI. The CDR3 is 15 amino acids. This CDR3 reads CASSPEGQGHNEQFF. The DNA of the CDR3 is TGTGCCAGCTCACCAGAGGGACAGGGTCACAATGAGCAGTTCTTC.

This sequence joins TRBV28 and TRBJ2-5, with 9 bases identical to TRBD2. The CDR3 runs 16 residues. The J segment lost 4 bases and the V segment lost 6 bases, leaving 12 bases of the junction unmatched. The germline CDR1 and CDR2 sequences are MDHEN and SYDVKM. The CDR3 nucleotides read TGTGCCAGCAGGCTCCCGGGGGGTAGCGGGAGAGAGACCCAGTACTTC. Its protein product is CASRLPGGSGRETQYF.

V usage is TRBV5-4 and J usage is TRBJ2-7, with TRBD1 matching over 7 bases. CDR3 length equals 14 residues. Trimming at V came to 0 bases and at J to 8 bases, leaving 8 bases not matched to a gene. Germline assignment: CDR1 SGHNT and CDR2 YYREEE (reference sequence). The CDR3 sequence is CASSLDVTGKQQYF. In DNA form, the CDR3 reads TGTGCCAGCAGCTTGGATGTGACAGGGAAGCAGCAGTACTTC.

V gene TRBV10-3 combines with J gene TRBJ2-2; TRBD1 agrees at 7 bases. This CDR3 contains 15 residues. Germline loops: CDR1 ENHRY, CDR2 SYGVKD. After removal of 6 bases from V and 0 bases from J, the junction contained 4 bases not matched to a gene. The chain's CDR3 is CAISPGTANTGELFF. In DNA form, the CDR3 reads TGTGCCATCAGCCCCGGGACAGCGAACACCGGGGAGCTGTTTTTT.

This clone has only a few counts. This chain links TRBV11-2 with TRBJ1-6; the match to TRBD1 covers 9 bases. Germline lookup yields CDR1 SGHAT and CDR2 FQNNGV. There are 16 residues in the CDR3. Losses at the gene ends were 5 bases for V and 7 bases for J; bases not matched to a gene: 9. The CDR3 DNA reads TGTGCCAGCAGCCCTCTCAGACAGGGGGTGAATTCACCCCTCCACTTT. Amino acid sequence: CASSPLRQGVNSPLHF.

The chain has TRBV6-1 and TRBJ1-6; 8 nucleotides align to TRBD1. CDR1 and CDR2 from the germline V gene are MNHNS and SASEGT. Trimming took 2 bases from V and 8 from J; bases not matched to a gene: 5. The CDR3 loop spans 15 amino acids. The CDR3 protein is CASSESRTGHSPLHF. The DNA for the CDR3 is TGTGCCAGCAGTGAATCGAGGACAGGGCATTCACCCCTCCACTTT.

This clone was recorded once. This chain links TRBV7-8 with TRBJ2-7; tentatively, D is TRBD2 (7 bases). This CDR3 contains 14 residues. The ends were cut back, 5 bases at V and 2 bases at J, with 13 bases in the middle. Germline V gene sequence: CDR1 SGHVS, CDR2 FQNEAQ. The CDR3 DNA sequence: TGTGCCAGCAGCCGATGGGGGGGCACCTACGAGCAGTACTTC. It encodes CASSRWGGTYEQYF. The whole variable domain, remainder taken from reference TRBV7-8 and TRBJ2-7, is GAGVSQSPRYKVAKRGQDVALRCDPISGHVSLFWYQQALGQGPEFLTYFQNEAQLDKSGLPSDRFFAERPEGSVSTLKIQRTQQEDSAVYLCASSRWGGTYEQYFGPGTRLTVT.

The chain's CDR3 is CASSSDRRYTF. CDR3 DNA: TGTGCCAGTAGTTCGGACAGGAGATATACCTTC. The V and J genes are TRBV19 and TRBJ1-2; 7 bases match TRBD1. With V trimmed by 5 bases and J by 14 bases, 8 bases remained unmatched. From germline, CDR1 is LNHDA and CDR2 SQIVND (reference sequence). This CDR3 is built from 11 residues.

The chain employs TRBV11-2 and TRBJ2-7; D might be TRBD1 (6 bases). The germline gives CDR1 SGHAT, CDR2 FQNNGV. V lost 3 bases to trimming and J lost 7 bases, with 16 bases between them. The CDR3 extends over 14 amino acids. CDR3 protein: CASSFHRVGEEQYF. The CDR3 DNA is TGTGCCAGCAGCTTTCACAGGGTTGGAGAGGAGCAGTACTTC.

V gene TRBV3-1 (or the pseudogene TRBV3-2) combines with J gene TRBJ2-1; TRBD2 agrees at 11 bases. The V and J ends lost 1 base and 3 bases, in that order; junction bases with no gene match: 2. This CDR3 spans 16 amino acids. The germline V gene encodes CDR1 LGHDT and CDR2 YNNKEL (reference sequence). CDR3 DNA sequence: TGTGCCAGCAGCCAAGGGACTAGCGGGCTCTACAATGAGCAGTTCTTC. As protein: CASSQGTSGLYNEQFF.

About this clone: Compared with germline, one end of the junction differs, possibly owing to a read error. The rearrangement uses TRBV6-5 and TRBJ2-1; D possibly corresponds to TRBD1 (5 bases). The CDR3 has 11 residues. Germline-derived CDR1 and CDR2 are MNHEY and SVGAGI. CDR3 region: CASRAYNEQFF. CDR3 DNA: TGTGCGAGCAGGGCATACAATGAGCAGTTCTTC.